This T cell receptor beta chain stems from a study of blood T cells in healthy people across ages. The V and J ends lost 7 bases and 5 bases respectively, with 17 bases between them. Germline V gene sequence: CDR1 SQVTM, CDR2 ANQGSEA. This CDR3 spans 13 amino acids. A sample-barcoded 5' primer and a J-beta primer mix were used in a second PCR of about 6 to 12 cycles. TCRdb re-called the 5' RACE reads through MiXCR, storing one row per CDR3 protein. The sample comprises around 800,000 distinct CDR3 sequences, 20% to 30% of which are singletons, and 3% rests with the top ten. General study findings and limits: Getting older went along with TCR beta diversity per million T cells dropping roughly linearly.

With respect to this clonotype: Its antigen is not identified.

Aged about 6 to 100, donors were systemically healthy Caucasians from Russia. The sample was also linked to a second study, of T cells of mothers and their children. From that report: No persistent microchimeric T cell clones were detected.

The clonotype comes from a boy aged 5-17 years in good health. Sequencing was done on a sample of blood. The chain is built from TRBV29-1 and TRBJ2-5; D might be TRBD2 (7 bases). The CDR3 region is CSAGGQVEETQYF. The CDR3 DNA is TGCAGCGCCGGGGGGCAGGTAGAGGAGACCCAGTACTTC.